These 14 T cell receptor beta chains came from one sample sequenced in a study of cytomegalovirus exposure and HLA in healthy donors. Primers: 60 Vbeta forward and 13 Jbeta reverse. Profiled with immunoSEQ multiplex PCR; TCRdb holds only in-frame clones, not every one. The top ten hold 3.3% of the sample, which has some 130,000 clones, about 73% seen once. The sequencing sample was made of PBMCs. The receptors come from a woman in her 30s in good health and CMV-seropositive.

This clone is a singleton in its sample. The V and J genes are TRBV30 and TRBJ2-3, with 12 bases that match TRBD1. This CDR3 comprises 13 residues. Germline CDR1 is GTSNPN and CDR2 is SVGIG (reference sequence). V dropped 3 bases and J dropped 6; count of bases not matched to a gene: 1. The CDR3 DNA is TGTGCCTGGAGGGGACAGGGGGCCGATACGCAGTATTTT. Encoded protein: CAWRGQGADTQYF.

The sample holds a few counts of this clone. The chain couples TRBV5-6 to TRBJ2-5; 7 positions agree with TRBD1. The V gene's germline CDR1 is SGHDT and CDR2 YYEEEE. J gave up 5 bases and V 3 bases, and 22 bases lay outside the gene matches. There are 19 residues in the CDR3. CDR3 region: CASSSPLGPRQGSQETQYF. The DNA of the CDR3 is TGTGCCAGCAGCTCACCCCTAGGACCTAGACAGGGCTCTCAGGAGACCCAGTACTTC. The whole variable domain, filled in from reference TRBV5-6 and TRBJ2-5, reads DAGVTQSPTHLIKTRGQQVTLRCSPKSGHDTVSWYQQALGQGPQFIFQYYEEEERQRGNFPDRFSGHQFPNYSSELNVNALLLGDSALYLCASSSPLGPRQGSQETQYFGPGTRLLVL.

Notes on this clone: One end of the junction does not line up with germline, which may come from a read error. DNA of the CDR3: TGTTCCAGCAGCTTGGCCCTAGGCGCAACCTACAATGAGCAGTTCTTC. It specifies CSSSLALGATYNEQFF. This chain joins TRBV7-9 and TRBJ2-1; D uncertain. The length of the CDR3 is 16 residues. Germline lookup yields CDR1 SEHNR and CDR2 FQNEAQ (reference sequence).

V usage is TRBV5-6 and J usage is TRBJ2-3; tentative D call: TRBD1 (6 bases). The length of the CDR3 is 16 residues. The germline CDR1 and CDR2 sequences are SGHDT and YYEEEE. The V end lost 3 bases, the J end lost 0 bases, and 14 bases lay between the germline ends. CDR3 sequence: CASSYPLGASTDTQYF. As DNA, the CDR3 is TGTGCCAGCAGCTACCCATTGGGGGCGAGCACAGATACGCAGTATTTT.

The chain employs TRBV7-9 and TRBJ1-4; D call uncertain. Between the trimmed V and J ends, which lost 5 bases and 4 bases, there was a span of 5 bases. This CDR3 region has 12 residues. Germline V gives CDR1 SEHNR, CDR2 FQNEAQ (reference sequence). The CDR3 protein is CASSPVNEKLFF. CDR3 nucleotide sequence: TGTGCCAGCAGCCCCGTTAATGAAAAACTGTTTTTT. Complete variable domain (other parts from reference TRBV7-9 and TRBJ1-4): DTGVSQNPRHKITKRGQNVTFRCDPISEHNRLYWYRQTLGQGPEFLTYFQNEAQLEKSRLLSDRFSAERPKGSFSTLEIQRTEQGDSAMYLCASSPVNEKLFFGSGTQLSVL.

This clone was picked up a small number of times. The CDR3 spells CASSQGGLGQGQPQHF. CDR3 DNA sequence: TGTGCCAGCAGCCAAGGAGGACTCGGACAGGGTCAGCCCCAGCATTTT. The V and J genes are TRBV4-2 and TRBJ1-5, with 8 bases fitting TRBD1. Germline trimming cut 1 base from V and 6 bases from J; bases unmatched to any gene: 8. The CDR3 extends over 16 amino acids. Germline V lookup: CDR1 LGHNA, CDR2 YNFKEQ.

This chain links TRBV21-1 with TRBJ2-6; TRBD1 is the table's D call and was not checked against the DNA. TRBV21-1 is a pseudogene segment. The CDR3 totals 17 residues. This chain's CDR3 is CASSNRPGQSGANVLTF. As DNA, the CDR3 is TGTGCCAGCAGCAATCGGCCAGGCCAATCTGGGGCCAACGTCCTGACTTTC.

The sample holds a few counts of this clone. This chain joins TRBV28 and TRBJ2-2; no clear D. CDR3 size: 12 residues. Trimming took 3 bases from V and 5 from J, leaving 4 bases between them. Looked up from germline, CDR1 is MDHEN and CDR2 is SYDVKM. In DNA form, the CDR3 reads TGTGCCAGCAGTTTGCGTACCGGGGAGCTGTTTTTT. This encodes CASSLRTGELFF.

The chain uses TRBV13 and TRBJ2-2, with 8 bases lining up with TRBD1. Trimming removed 0 bases from V and 1 base from J; junction bases left unmatched: 7. Germline CDR1 reads PRHDT; CDR2 reads FYEKMQ (reference sequence). The CDR3 sequence is 18 residues long. In DNA, the CDR3 is TGTGCCAGCAGCTTAGGCCACCCCAGGGGGCTGAACACCGGGGAGCTGTTTTTT. It specifies CASSLGHPRGLNTGELFF.

The V call is TRBV4-1, the J call TRBJ1-4, with D perhaps TRBD1 (6 bases). V dropped 3 bases and J dropped 2 bases, with 10 bases sitting between them. The CDR3 contains 15 residues. Germline V gene lookup returns CDR1 MGHRA and CDR2 YSYEKL. The CDR3 nucleotides are TGCGCCAGCAGCCAGTACAGGGCGACTAATGAAAAACTGTTTTTT. This gives the protein CASSQYRATNEKLFF.

This rearrangement joins TRBV7-9 to TRBJ2-1, with D possibly TRBD2 on 7 matching bases. The CDR3 is made up of 18 amino acids. The germline V gene encodes CDR1 SEHNR and CDR2 FQNEAQ (reference sequence). The V and J ends lost 2 bases and 0 bases respectively, with 17 bases between them. DNA for the CDR3: TGTGCCAGCAGCTTACCCCGCGGGGGCAGTCCCTCCTACAATGAGCAGTTCTTC. This codes for CASSLPRGGSPSYNEQFF.

The chain is built from TRBV4-1 and TRBJ1-2; D gene uncertain. V was shortened by 4 bases and J by 0 bases, with 12 bases between the two germline ends. CDR1 MGHRA and CDR2 YSYEKL come from the germline V gene. The CDR3 has 15 amino acids. The CDR3 nucleotides are TGCGCCAGCAGCCTTCTTTCAGGTGCTAACTATGGCTACACCTTC. The encoded protein is CASSLLSGANYGYTF.

The CDR3 DNA is TGTGCCACCAGCAGAGATCCGGGGGGTACTGAAAAACTGTTTTTT. It is translated as CATSRDPGGTEKLFF. The chain combines TRBV15 with TRBJ1-4; D might be TRBD1 (5 bases). The ends were cut back, 0 bases at V and 7 bases at J, with 12 bases in the middle. Germline loops: CDR1 LNHNV, CDR2 YYDKDF (reference sequence). This CDR3 is 15 amino acids long.

The chain links TRBV11-2 to TRBJ1-2; 7 bases agree with TRBD1. This CDR3 contains 16 residues. In germline, CDR1 is SGHAT, CDR2 FQNNGV. The V gene end was trimmed by 5 bases and the J gene end by 0 bases; junction bases not matched to a gene: 9. CDR3 in amino acids: CASSRLQGIANYGYTF. CDR3 nucleotide sequence: TGTGCCAGCAGCCGACTACAGGGGATAGCTAACTATGGCTACACCTTC.